The clone carrying this T cell receptor (beta chain) was detected a few times. The data belong to a study of blood T cell repertoires in COVID-19. As for the study in general: Spain, Italy and the United States supplied samples that represented acute and convalescent COVID-19.

Germline loops: CDR1 KGHDR, CDR2 SFDVKD. The ends lost 6 bases at V and 9 bases at J; junction bases unmatched: 5. This CDR3 is 13 amino acids long. Original data processing: Reference gene primers were amplified, and this amplification served to estimate nucleated cell counts. The repertoire was sequenced with immunoSEQ multiplex PCR; TCRdb's copy has only in-frame clones and lacks some. From that table come the V and J calls and clone size; the DNA was used to work out D and trimming. This table has roughly 230,000 clones, approximately 89% appearing once. The V gene is TRBV24-1, the J gene TRBJ2-1; 9 bases match TRBD1. The TCR was taken from a woman aged 25-40 years with acute COVID-19. Sequenced sample: PBMCs or T cells enriched from blood (not recorded which). CDR3 coding DNA: TGTGCCACCAGTAAAACAGGGGGCATTGAGCAGTTCTTC. Its translation is CATSKTGGIEQFF.